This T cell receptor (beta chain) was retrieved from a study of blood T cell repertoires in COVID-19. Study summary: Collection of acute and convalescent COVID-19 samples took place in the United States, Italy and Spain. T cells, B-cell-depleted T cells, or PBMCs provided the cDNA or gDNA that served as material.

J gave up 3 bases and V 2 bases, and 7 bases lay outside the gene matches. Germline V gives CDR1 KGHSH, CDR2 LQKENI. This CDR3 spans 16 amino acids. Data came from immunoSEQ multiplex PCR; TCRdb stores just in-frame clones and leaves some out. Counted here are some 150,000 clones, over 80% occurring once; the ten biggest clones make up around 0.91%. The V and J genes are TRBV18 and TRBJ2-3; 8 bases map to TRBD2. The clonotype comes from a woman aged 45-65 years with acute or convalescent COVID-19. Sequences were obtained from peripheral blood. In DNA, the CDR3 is TGTGCCAGCTCACCAGGGAGCGGGGGTAGGACAGATACGCAGTATTTT. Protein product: CASSPGSGGRTDTQYF.